One and the same sample provided the 18 T cell receptor beta chains below, sequenced in a study of human T cells and chemical hapten exposure. One entry per CDR3 protein, called by TCRdb with MiXCR from the RACE reads. The table lists over 60,000 distinct CDR3 sequences, under 13% of them singletons. Time point meaning: patch test 2, 6 weeks after DPC sensitization. Treatment defined: therapeutic diphenylcyclopropenone sensitization with weekly scalp DPC. The specimen comprised whole blood, sampled in connection with sensitization to the hapten diphenylcyclopropenone (DPC). The receptors were sampled from a woman between 50 and 59 years old with alopecia areata. Some clones in this sample may be carry-over from other donors' samples.

V usage is TRBV29-1 and J usage is TRBJ1-1; D possibly corresponds to TRBD1 (5 bases). The CDR3 has 15 amino acids. Germline assignment: CDR1 SQVTM and CDR2 ANQGSEA. Between the trimmed V and J ends, which lost 1 base and 3 bases, there was a span of 15 bases. The CDR3 coding sequence is TGCAGCGTTGAAGCCCACGGGGGTAGGGACACTGAAGCTTTCTTT. Amino acids: CSVEAHGGRDTEAFF. The full variable domain, with the rest looked up from reference TRBV29-1 and TRBJ1-1, is SAVISQKPSRDICQRGTSLTIQCQVDSQVTMMFWYRQQPGQSLTLIATANQGSEATYESGFVIDKFPISRPNLTFSTLTVSNMSPEDSSIYLCSVEAHGGRDTEAFFGQGTRLTVV.

This sequence joins TRBV20-1 and TRBJ2-3; a weak D match, TRBD2 (10 bases). The V end was cut by 3 bases, the J end by 0 bases, with 25 bases between. This CDR3 contains 19 residues. Germline values: CDR1 DFQATT, CDR2 SNEGSKA (reference sequence). CDR3 region: CSARGGQGPGLASTDTQYF. CDR3 in DNA: TGCAGTGCTAGGGGTGGACAGGGGCCGGGACTAGCGAGCACAGATACGCAGTATTTT.

This clonotype showed up many times. The chain employs TRBV5-1 and TRBJ2-3; D not resolved. Per germline, CDR1 SGHRS and CDR2 YFSETQ. The CDR3 is made up of 12 amino acids. Between the trimmed V and J ends, which lost 0 bases and 4 bases, there was a span of 3 bases. Here the CDR3 reads CASSLVPDTQYF. The CDR3 bases are TGCGCCAGCAGCTTGGTTCCAGATACGCAGTATTTT.

This clonotype was observed at least ten times. The chain has TRBV6-5 and TRBJ2-4, with D uncertain. V lost 8 bases to trimming and J lost 6 bases, with 8 bases between them. From germline, CDR1 is MNHEY and CDR2 SVGAGI. CDR3 length equals 11 residues. The CDR3, as DNA: TGTGCCAGCCGAACCGGAAACATTCAGTACTTC. Translating it yields CASRTGNIQYF.

The chain joins TRBV12-3 or TRBV12-4 to TRBJ1-1; tentatively, D is TRBD1 (5 bases). CDR3 length: 16 amino acids. V dropped 10 bases and J dropped 3 bases, with 24 bases sitting between them. CDR3 sequence reads: CATLRDGRREDTEAFF. CDR3 nucleotides: TGTGCCACCCTCCGGGACGGCAGGAGGGAGGACACTGAAGCTTTCTTT.

A remark on this clonotype: This may arise from a read error, as a much more abundant clone is one base away. V is TRBV6-5 and J is TRBJ2-3; D possibly corresponds to TRBD2 (5 bases). V lost 8 bases and J 3 bases, leaving 12 bases between the germline ends. This CDR3 region has 13 residues. Per germline, CDR1 MNHEY and CDR2 SVGAGI. For the CDR3, the DNA is TGTGCCAGCGGGCGACTACCGACAGATACGCAGTATTTT. This sequence encodes CASGRLPTDTQYF.

CDR3 nucleotides: TGTGCCAGCAGTTACGGGCAGGGTGAGCAGTTCTTC. It translates to CASSYGQGEQFF. The chain uses TRBV6-6 and TRBJ2-1, with D possibly matching TRBD1 (5 bases). CDR1 is MNHNY and CDR2 is SVGAGI in the germline V gene (reference sequence). This CDR3 is 12 amino acids long. Trimming took off 2 bases at V and 9 bases at J, with 8 bases between the two ends.

This clonotype was picked up a small number of times. The CDR3 sequence: CASSQDLSTYEQYF. CDR3 coding DNA: TGTGCCAGCAGCCAAGATCTATCTACCTACGAGCAGTACTTC. The gene calls are TRBV3-1 and TRBJ2-7; D remains unclear. CDR1 is LGHDT, CDR2 YNNKEL, per germline (reference sequence). The germline V and J ends were trimmed by 0 bases and 2 bases, with 8 bases remaining between them. The CDR3 covers 14 residues.

This clonotype showed up just a few times. The CDR3 is CASSTGPTGELFF. CDR3 in DNA: TGCGCCAGCAGCACAGGGCCGACCGGGGAGCTGTTTTTT. This chain connects TRBV5-1 to TRBJ2-2; maybe TRBD1 (6 bases). This CDR3 is built from 13 residues. Germline loops: CDR1 SGHRS, CDR2 YFSETQ. V gave up 4 bases and J gave up 5 bases, with 9 bases separating them.

The sample holds a few counts of this clonotype. The V gene is TRBV5-1, the J gene TRBJ2-1, with TRBD1 matching 8 bases. CDR3 length equals 14 residues. Germline CDR1 SGHRS, CDR2 YFSETQ. Trimming took 5 bases from V and 8 from J; bases not matched to a gene: 9. The CDR3 coding sequence is TGCGCCAGCAGGGGACAGGCGACGGTCGATGAGCAGTTCTTC. It specifies CASRGQATVDEQFF. Full variable domain (remainder filled in from reference TRBV5-1 and TRBJ2-1): KAGVTQTPRYLIKTRGQQVTLSCSPISGHRSVSWYQQTPGQGLQFLFEYFSETQRNKGNFPGRFSGRQFSNSRSEMNVSTLELGDSALYLCASRGQATVDEQFFGPGTRLTVL.

This clonotype was counted ten times or more. This chain connects TRBV11-2 to TRBJ2-3, with D possibly being TRBD2 (5 bases). Germline values: CDR1 SGHAT, CDR2 FQNNGV. This CDR3 contains 15 residues. Trimming took 0 bases from V and 0 from J, leaving 7 bases between them. DNA of the CDR3: TGTGCCAGCAGCTTAGAGCCGGGGAGCACAGATACGCAGTATTTT. Residues: CASSLEPGSTDTQYF.

This clonotype has ten or more counts. The rearrangement links TRBV6-5 to TRBJ1-2, with a tentative D call TRBD1 (6 bases). Germline V lookup: CDR1 MNHEY, CDR2 SVGAGI. The CDR3 covers 13 residues. Trimming shortened V by 5 bases and J by 5 bases, and 12 bases separated the two germline ends. The DNA of the CDR3 is TGTGCCAGCAGTCGAACCGGACAGTATGGCTACACCTTC. Its translation is CASSRTGQYGYTF.

J is TRBJ1-2 and V is TRBV2, with unresolved D. Trimming took 6 bases from V and 8 from J, leaving 22 bases between them. CDR1 and CDR2 (germline): SNHLY, FYNNEI. The CDR3 has 15 residues. Here the CDR3 DNA reads TGTGCCAGCAGCCCTACCGCCCCAAAAACGGGGGGCTACACCTTC. Protein: CASSPTAPKTGGYTF.

The rearrangement uses TRBV29-1 and TRBJ2-7; D assignment may be TRBD1 or TRBD2 (6 bases each). The germline V gene encodes CDR1 SQVTM and CDR2 ANQGSEA. This CDR3 is built from 14 residues. V was shortened by 4 bases and J by 4 bases, with 17 bases between the two germline ends. The CDR3 nucleotides are TGCAGCGTTGCGGGGGAGGCCGGACAGTACGAGCAGTACTTC. Residues: CSVAGEAGQYEQYF.

This clonotype came up many times. This chain joins TRBV29-1 and TRBJ1-3; no clear D gene. The germline V and J ends were trimmed by 4 bases and 0 bases, with 1 base remaining between them. The CDR3 spans 11 residues. Germline CDR1 is SQVTM and CDR2 is ANQGSEA. The CDR3 loop is CSVGSGNTIYF. In DNA, the CDR3 is TGCAGCGTTGGCTCTGGAAACACCATATATTTT.

This clonotype was observed at least ten times. This rearrangement joins TRBV12-2 to TRBJ1-5. TRBV12-2 is a known pseudogene. The CDR3 consists of 16 residues. This CDR3 reads CASRLGLGGLRQPQHF. In nucleotides, the CDR3 is TGTGCAAGTCGCTTAGGGTTGGGAGGTCTTAGACAGCCCCAGCATTTT.

In its sample, this clonotype was seen many times. This rearrangement joins TRBV29-1 to TRBJ1-3, with D maybe TRBD1 (5 bases). The CDR3 sequence is 11 residues long. Per the germline V gene, CDR1 is SQVTM and CDR2 is ANQGSEA. V shed 3 bases and J shed 8 bases, with 8 bases lying between them. CDR3 coding DNA: TGCAGCGTTGAGGGGCGCGACACCATATATTTT. As protein: CSVEGRDTIYF.

This clonotype was counted many times. The chain carries TRBV6-5 and TRBJ1-6, with D uncertain. The CDR3 has 14 residues. Germline V gene data show CDR1 as MNHEY and CDR2 as SVGAGI. Between the trimmed V and J ends, which lost 2 bases and 7 bases, there was a span of 9 bases. In DNA form, the CDR3 reads TGTGCCAGCAGTTACCTACAAAGGAATTCACCCCTCCACTTT. It codes for CASSYLQRNSPLHF.